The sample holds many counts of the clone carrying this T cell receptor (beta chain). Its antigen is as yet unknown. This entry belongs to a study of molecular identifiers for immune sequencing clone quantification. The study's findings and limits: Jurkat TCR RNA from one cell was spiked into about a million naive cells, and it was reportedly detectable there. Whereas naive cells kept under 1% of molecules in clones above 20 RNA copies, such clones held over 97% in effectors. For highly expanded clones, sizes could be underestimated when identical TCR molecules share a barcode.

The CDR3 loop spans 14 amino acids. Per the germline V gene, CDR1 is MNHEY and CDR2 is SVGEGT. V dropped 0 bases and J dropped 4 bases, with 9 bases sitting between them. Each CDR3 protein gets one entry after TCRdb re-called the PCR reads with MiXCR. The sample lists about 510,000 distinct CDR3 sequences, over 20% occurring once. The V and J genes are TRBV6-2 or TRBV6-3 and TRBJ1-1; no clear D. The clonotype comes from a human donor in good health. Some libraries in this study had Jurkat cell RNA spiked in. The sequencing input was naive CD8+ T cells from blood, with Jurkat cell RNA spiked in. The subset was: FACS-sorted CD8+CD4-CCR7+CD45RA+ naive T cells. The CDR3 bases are TGTGCCAGCAGTTACTCGAAGCTGAGCACTGAAGCTTTCTTT. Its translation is CASSYSKLSTEAFF.